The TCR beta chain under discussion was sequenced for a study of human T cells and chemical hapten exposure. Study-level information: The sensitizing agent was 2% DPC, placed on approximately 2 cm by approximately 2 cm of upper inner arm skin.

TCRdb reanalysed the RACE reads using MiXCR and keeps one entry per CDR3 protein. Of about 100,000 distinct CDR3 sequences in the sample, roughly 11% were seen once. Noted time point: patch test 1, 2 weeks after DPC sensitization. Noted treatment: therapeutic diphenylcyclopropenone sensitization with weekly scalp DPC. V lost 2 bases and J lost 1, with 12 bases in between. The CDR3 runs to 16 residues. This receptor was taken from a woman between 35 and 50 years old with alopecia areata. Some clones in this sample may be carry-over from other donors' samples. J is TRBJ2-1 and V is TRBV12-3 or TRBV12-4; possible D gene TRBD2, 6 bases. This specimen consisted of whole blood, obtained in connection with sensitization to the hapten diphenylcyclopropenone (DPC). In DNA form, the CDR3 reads TGTGCCAGCAGTTTAAGGGCGGGAAGATCCTACAATGAGCAGTTCTTC. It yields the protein CASSLRAGRSYNEQFF.